The T cell receptor beta chain described here comes from a study of cytomegalovirus exposure and HLA in healthy donors. The PCR had 60 Vbeta and 13 Jbeta primers. Assay used: immunoSEQ multiplex PCR; TCRdb lists only in-frame clones, some missing. Among 200,000 to 250,000 clones, around 80% were seen once, and the ten largest hold 0.2% to 0.25%. This CDR3 contains 12 residues. Germline CDR1 MNHEY, CDR2 SMNVEV (reference sequence). Trimming removed 4 bases at V and 6 bases at J, with 9 bases between. Study-wide findings and caveats: The listing of roughly 160 TCR beta chains classed them as cytomegalovirus-associated. Many donors carried some public TCRs, although rarity characterized most TCR sequences. TCR beta sequences reportedly predicted most subjects' HLA-A and HLA-B alleles accurately.

To note about this clone: Its antigen remains unknown.

This TCR came from a girl under 10 years old in good health and CMV-seronegative. The J gene is TRBJ1-1, the V gene TRBV27; D is ambiguous. Sequencing used PBMCs. The CDR3 loop reads CASSSFSAEAFF. CDR3 coding DNA: TGTGCCAGCAGTTCTTTTAGCGCTGAAGCTTTCTTT.